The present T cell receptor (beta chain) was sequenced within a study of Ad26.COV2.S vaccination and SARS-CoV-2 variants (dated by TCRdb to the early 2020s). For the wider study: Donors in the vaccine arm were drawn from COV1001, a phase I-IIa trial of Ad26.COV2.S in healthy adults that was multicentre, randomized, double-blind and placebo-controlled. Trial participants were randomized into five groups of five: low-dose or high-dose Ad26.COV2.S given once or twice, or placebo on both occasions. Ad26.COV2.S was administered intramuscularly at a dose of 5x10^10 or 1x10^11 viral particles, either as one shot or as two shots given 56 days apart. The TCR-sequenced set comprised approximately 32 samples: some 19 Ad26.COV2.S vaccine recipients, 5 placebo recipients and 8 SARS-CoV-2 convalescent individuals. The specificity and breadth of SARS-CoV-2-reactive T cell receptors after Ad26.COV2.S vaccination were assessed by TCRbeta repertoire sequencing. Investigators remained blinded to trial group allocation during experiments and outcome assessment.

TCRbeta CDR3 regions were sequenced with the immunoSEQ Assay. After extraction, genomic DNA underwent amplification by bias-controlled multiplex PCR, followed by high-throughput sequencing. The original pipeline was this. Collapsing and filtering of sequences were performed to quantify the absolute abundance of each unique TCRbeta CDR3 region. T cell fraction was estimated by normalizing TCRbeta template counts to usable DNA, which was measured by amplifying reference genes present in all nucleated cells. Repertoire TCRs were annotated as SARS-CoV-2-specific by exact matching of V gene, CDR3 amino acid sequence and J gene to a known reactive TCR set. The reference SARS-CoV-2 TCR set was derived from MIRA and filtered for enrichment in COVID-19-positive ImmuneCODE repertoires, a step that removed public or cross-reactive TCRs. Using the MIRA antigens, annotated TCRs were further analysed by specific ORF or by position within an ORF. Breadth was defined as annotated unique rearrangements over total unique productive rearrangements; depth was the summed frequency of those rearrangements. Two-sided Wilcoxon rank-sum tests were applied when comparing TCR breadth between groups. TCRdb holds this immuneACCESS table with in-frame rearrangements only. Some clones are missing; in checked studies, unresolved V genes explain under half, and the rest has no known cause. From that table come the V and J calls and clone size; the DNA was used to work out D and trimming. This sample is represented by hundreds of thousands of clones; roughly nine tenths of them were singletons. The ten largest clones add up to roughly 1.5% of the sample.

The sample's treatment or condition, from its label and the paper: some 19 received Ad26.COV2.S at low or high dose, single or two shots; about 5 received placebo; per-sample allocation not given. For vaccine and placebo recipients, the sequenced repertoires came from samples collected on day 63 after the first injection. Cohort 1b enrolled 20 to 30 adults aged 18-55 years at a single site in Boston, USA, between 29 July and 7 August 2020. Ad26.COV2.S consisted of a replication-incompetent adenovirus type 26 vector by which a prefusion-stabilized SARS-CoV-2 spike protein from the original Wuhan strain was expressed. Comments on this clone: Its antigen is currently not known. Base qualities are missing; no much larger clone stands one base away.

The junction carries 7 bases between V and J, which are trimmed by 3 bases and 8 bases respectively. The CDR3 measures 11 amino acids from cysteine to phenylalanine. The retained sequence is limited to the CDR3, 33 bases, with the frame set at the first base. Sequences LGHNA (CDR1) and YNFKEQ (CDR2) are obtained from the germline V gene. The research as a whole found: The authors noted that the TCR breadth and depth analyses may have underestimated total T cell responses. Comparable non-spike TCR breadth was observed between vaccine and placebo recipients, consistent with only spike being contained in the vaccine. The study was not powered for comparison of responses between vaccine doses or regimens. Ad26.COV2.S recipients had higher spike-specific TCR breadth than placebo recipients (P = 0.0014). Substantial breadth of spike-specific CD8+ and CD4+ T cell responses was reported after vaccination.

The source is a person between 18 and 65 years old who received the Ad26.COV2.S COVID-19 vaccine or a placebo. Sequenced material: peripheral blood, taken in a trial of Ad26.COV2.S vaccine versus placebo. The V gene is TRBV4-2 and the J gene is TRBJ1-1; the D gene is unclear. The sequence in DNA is TGTGCCAGCAGCCAGGGAGGAGAAGCTTTCTTT. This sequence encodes CASSQGGEAFF.